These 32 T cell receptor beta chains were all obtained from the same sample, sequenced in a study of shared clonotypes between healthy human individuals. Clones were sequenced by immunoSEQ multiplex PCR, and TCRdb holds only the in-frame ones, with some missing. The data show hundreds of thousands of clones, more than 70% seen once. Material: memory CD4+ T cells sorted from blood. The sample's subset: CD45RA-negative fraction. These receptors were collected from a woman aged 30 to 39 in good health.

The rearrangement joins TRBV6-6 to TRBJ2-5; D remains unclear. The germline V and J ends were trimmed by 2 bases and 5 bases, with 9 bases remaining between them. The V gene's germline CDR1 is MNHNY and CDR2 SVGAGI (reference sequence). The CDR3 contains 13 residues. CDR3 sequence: CASSYKYGETQYF. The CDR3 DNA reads TGTGCCAGCAGTTACAAGTACGGGGAGACCCAGTACTTC.

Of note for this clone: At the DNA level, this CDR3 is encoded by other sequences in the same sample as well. CDR3 amino acids: CASAGDSNQPQHF. Here the CDR3 DNA reads TGCGCCAGCGCAGGAGATAGCAATCAGCCCCAGCATTTT. The chain is built from TRBV5-1 and TRBJ1-5; D gene ambiguous. Trimming took 7 bases from V and 0 from J, leaving 8 bases between them. The CDR3 length is 13 residues. Germline CDR1 reads SGHRS; CDR2 reads YFSETQ.

The CDR3 region is CASSRLFQTQYF. Here the CDR3 DNA reads TGTGCCAGCAGTCGCCTTTTCCAGACCCAGTACTTC. The gene calls are TRBV28 and TRBJ2-5; D is undetermined. Germline V gene data show CDR1 as MDHEN and CDR2 as SYDVKM. The CDR3 is made up of 12 amino acids. V was pared by 5 bases and J by 6 bases, with 10 bases between.

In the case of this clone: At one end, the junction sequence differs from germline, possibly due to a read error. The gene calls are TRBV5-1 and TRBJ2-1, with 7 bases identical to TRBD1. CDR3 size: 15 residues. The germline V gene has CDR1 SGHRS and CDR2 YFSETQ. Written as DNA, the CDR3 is TGCGCCAGCAGATTGGGGGACAGCAGGGCCAATGAGCAGTTCTTC. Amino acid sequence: CASRLGDSRANEQFF.

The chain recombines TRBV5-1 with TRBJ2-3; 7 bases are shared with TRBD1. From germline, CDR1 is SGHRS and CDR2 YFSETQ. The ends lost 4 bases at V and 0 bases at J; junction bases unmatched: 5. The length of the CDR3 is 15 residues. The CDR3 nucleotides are TGCGCCAGCAGCCCGGGACAGCTTAGCACAGATACGCAGTATTTT. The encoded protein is CASSPGQLSTDTQYF.

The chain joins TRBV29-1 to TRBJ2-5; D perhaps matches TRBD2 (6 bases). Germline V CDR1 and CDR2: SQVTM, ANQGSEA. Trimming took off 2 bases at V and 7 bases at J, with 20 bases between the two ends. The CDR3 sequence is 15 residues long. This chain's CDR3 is CSVESLAYPGGTQYF. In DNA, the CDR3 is TGCAGCGTTGAATCCCTAGCGTACCCCGGGGGGACCCAGTACTTC.

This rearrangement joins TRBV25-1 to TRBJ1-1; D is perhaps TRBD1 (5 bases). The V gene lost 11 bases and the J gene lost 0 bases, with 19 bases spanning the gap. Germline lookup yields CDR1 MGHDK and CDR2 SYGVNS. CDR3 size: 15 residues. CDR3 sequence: CASTGTARVNTEAFF. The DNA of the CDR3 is TGTGCCTCGACTGGGACGGCGAGGGTGAACACTGAAGCTTTCTTT. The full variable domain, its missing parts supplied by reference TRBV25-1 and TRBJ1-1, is EADIYQTPRYLVIGTGKKITLECSQTMGHDKMYWYQQDPGMELHLIHYSYGVNSTEKGDLSSESTVSRIRTEHFPLTLESARPSHTSQYLCASTGTARVNTEAFFGQGTRLTVV.

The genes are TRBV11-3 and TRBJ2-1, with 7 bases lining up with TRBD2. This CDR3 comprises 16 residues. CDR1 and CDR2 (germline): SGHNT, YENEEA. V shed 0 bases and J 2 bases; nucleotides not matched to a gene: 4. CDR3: CASSLESGAPYNEQFF. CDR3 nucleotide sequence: TGTGCCAGCAGCTTAGAGAGCGGGGCTCCCTACAATGAGCAGTTCTTC.

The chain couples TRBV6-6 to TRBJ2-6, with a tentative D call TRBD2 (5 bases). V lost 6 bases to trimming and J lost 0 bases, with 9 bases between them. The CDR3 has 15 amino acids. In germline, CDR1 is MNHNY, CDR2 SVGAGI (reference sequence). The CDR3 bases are TGTGCCAGCAGCCGGGATCCCTCTGGGGCCAACGTCCTGACTTTC. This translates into CASSRDPSGANVLTF.

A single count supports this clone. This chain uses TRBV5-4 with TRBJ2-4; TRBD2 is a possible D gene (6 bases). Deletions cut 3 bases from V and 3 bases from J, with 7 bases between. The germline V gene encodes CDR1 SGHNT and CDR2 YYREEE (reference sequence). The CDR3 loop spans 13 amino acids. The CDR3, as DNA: TGTGCCAGCAGCTCCGGGAGCAAAAACATTCAGTACTTC. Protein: CASSSGSKNIQYF.

The CDR3 region is CASSNYGVGEKLFF. DNA for the CDR3: TGTGCCAGCAGCAATTATGGGGTCGGTGAAAAACTGTTTTTT. The chain uses TRBV21-1 and TRBJ1-4. TRBV21-1 is shown as a pseudogene. The length of the CDR3 is 14 residues.

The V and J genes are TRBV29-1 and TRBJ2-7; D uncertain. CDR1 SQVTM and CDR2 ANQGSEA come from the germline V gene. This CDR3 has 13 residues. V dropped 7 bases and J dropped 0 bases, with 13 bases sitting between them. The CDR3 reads CSALWTSSYEQYF. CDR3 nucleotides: TGCAGCGCCCTATGGACGTCCTCCTACGAGCAGTACTTC.

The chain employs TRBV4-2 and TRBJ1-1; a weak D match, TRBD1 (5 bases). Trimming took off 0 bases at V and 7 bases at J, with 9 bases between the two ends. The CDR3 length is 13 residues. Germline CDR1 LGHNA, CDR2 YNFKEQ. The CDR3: CASSQEGGSEAFF. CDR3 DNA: TGTGCCAGCAGCCAAGAGGGGGGGAGTGAAGCTTTCTTT.

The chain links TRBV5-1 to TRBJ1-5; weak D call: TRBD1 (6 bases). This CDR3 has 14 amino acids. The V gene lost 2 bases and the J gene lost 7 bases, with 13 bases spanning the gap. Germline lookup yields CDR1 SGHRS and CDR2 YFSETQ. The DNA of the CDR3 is TGCGCCAGCAGCTTCCAAGGGGGTGGCCAGCCCCAGCATTTT. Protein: CASSFQGGGQPQHF.

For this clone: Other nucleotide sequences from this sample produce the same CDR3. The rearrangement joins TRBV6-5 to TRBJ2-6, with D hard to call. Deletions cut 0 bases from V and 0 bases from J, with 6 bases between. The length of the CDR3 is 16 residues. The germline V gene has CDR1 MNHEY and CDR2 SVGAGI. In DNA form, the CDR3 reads TGTGCCAGCAGTTACTCAAGGAGCTCTGGGGCCAACGTCCTGACTTTC. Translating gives CASSYSRSSGANVLTF.

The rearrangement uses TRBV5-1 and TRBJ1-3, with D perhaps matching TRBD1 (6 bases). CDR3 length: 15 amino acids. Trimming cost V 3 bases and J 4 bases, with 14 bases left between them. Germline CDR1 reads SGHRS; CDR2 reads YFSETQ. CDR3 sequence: CASSSVQGGGNTIYF. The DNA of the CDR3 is TGCGCCAGCAGCTCTGTACAGGGCGGCGGAAACACCATATATTTT.

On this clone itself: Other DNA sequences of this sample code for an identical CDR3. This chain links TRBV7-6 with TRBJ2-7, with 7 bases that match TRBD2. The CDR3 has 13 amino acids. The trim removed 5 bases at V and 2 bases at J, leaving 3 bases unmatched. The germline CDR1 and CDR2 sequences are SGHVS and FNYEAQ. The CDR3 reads CASSLGLAYEQYF. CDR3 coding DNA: TGTGCCAGCAGCCTCGGACTAGCCTACGAGCAGTACTTC.

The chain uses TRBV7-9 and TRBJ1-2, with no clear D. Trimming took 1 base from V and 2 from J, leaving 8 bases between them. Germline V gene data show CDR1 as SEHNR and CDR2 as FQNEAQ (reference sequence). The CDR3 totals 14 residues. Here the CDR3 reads CASSLDVGNYGYTF. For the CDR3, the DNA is TGTGCCAGCAGCTTAGATGTAGGGAACTATGGCTACACCTTC. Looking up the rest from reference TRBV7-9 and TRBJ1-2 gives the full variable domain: DTGVSQNPRHKITKRGQNVTFRCDPISEHNRLYWYRQTLGQGPEFLTYFQNEAQLEKSRLLSDRFSAERPKGSFSTLEIQRTEQGDSAMYLCASSLDVGNYGYTFGSGTRLTVV.

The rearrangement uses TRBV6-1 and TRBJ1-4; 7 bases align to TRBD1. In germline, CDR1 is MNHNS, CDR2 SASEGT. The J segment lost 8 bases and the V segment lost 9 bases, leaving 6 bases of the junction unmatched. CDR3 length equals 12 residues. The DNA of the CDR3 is TGTGCCAGTAACAGGGGATGGGAAAAACTGTTTTTT. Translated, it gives CASNRGWEKLFF.

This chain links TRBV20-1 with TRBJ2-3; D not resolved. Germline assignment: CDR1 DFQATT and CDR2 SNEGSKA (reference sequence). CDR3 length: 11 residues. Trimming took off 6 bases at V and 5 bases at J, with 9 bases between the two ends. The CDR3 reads CSAIAIDTQYF. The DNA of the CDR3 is TGCAGTGCCATAGCAATAGATACGCAGTATTTT.

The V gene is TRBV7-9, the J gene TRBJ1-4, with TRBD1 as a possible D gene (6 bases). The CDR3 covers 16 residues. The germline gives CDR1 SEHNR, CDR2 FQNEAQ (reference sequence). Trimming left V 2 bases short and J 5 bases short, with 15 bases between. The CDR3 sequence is CASSLLSQGRNEKLFF. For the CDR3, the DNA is TGTGCCAGCAGCTTATTATCTCAGGGGCGGAATGAAAAACTGTTTTTT.

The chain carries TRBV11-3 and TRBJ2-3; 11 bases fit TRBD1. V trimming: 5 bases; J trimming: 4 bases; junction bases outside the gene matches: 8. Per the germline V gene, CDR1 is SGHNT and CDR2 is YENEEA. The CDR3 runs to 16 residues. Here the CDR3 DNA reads TGTGCCAGCAGCGAAGGACAGGGGGCAGCGTCAGATACGCAGTATTTT. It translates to CASSEGQGAASDTQYF.

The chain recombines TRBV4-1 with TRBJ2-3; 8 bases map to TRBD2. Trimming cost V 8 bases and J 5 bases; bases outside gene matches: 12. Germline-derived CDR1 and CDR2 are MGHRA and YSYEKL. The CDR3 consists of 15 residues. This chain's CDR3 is CASSSGGVDVDTQYF. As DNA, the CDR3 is TGCGCCAGCTCCTCGGGAGGGGTGGACGTAGATACGCAGTATTTT.

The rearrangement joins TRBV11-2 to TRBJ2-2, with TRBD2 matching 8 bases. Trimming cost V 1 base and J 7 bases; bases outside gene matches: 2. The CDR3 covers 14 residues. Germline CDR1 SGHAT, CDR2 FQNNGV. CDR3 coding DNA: TGTGCCAGCAGCTTAGGCGGGGGGCGCGGGGAGCTGTTTTTT. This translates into CASSLGGGRGELFF.

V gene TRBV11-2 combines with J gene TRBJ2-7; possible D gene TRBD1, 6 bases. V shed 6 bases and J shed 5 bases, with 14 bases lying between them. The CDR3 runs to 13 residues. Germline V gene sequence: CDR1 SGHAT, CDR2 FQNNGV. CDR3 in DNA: TGTGCCAGCAGGCCCACAGGGTCCCACGAGCAGTACTTC. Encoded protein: CASRPTGSHEQYF.

CDR3 sequence (DNA): TGTGCCAGCAGTCCTGGGACAGCGGGCGAGAATACGCAGTATTTT. Translation: CASSPGTAGENTQYF. The chain combines TRBV28 with TRBJ2-3, with D maybe TRBD1 (7 bases). Trimming stripped 5 bases from V and 7 bases from J, with 19 bases between. This CDR3 contains 15 residues. CDR1 and CDR2 (germline): MDHEN, SYDVKM.

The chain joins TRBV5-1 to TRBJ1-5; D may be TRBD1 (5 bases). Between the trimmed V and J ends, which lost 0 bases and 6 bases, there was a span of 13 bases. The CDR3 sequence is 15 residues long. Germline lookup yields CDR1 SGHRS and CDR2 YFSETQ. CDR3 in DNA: TGCGCCAGCAGCTTGGACGCCAGGGCAGGTCAGCCCCAGCATTTT. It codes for CASSLDARAGQPQHF.

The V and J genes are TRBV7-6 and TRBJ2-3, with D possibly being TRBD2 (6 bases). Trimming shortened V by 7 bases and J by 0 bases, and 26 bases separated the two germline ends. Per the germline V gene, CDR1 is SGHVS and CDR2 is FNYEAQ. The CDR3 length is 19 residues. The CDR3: CASTPPVGSASGSTDTQYF. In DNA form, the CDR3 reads TGTGCCAGCACTCCCCCGGTGGGTAGTGCCAGCGGGAGCACAGATACGCAGTATTTT.

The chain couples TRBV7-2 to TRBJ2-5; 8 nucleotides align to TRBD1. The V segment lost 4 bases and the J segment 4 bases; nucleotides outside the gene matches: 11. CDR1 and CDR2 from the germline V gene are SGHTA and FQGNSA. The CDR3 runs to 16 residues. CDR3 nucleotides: TGTGCCAGCAGCTACGGACAGGGCCCCATCGTAGAGACCCAGTACTTC. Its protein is CASSYGQGPIVETQYF.

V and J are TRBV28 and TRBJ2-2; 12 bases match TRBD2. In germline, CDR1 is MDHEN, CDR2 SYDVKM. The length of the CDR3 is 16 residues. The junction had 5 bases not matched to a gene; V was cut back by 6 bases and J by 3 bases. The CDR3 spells CASSPGTSGYTGELFF. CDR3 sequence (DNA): TGTGCCAGCAGCCCCGGGACTAGCGGGTACACCGGGGAGCTGTTTTTT.

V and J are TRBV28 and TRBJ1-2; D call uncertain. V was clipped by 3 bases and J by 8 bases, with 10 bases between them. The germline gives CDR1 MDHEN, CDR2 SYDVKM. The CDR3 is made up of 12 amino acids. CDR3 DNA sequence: TGTGCCAGCAGTTTTGGATCATTCGGCTACACCTTC. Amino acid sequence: CASSFGSFGYTF.

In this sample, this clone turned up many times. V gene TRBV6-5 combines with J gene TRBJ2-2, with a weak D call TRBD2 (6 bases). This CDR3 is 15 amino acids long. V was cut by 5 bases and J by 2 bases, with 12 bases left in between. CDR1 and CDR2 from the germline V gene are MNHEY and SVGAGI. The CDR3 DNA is TGTGCCAGCAGTAGACTAGGGGATAACACCGGGGAGCTGTTTTTT. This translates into CASSRLGDNTGELFF.